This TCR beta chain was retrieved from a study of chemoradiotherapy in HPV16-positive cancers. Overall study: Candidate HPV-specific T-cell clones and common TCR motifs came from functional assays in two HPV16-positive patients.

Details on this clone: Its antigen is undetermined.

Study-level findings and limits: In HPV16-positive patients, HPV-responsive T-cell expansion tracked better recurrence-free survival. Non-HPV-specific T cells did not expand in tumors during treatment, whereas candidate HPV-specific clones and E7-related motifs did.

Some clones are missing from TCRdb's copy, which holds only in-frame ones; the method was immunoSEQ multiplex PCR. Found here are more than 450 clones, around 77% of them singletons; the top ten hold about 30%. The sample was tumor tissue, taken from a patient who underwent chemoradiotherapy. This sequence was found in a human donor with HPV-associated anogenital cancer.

The CDR3 reads CASSLKGTGSSLGRELFF. The DNA for the CDR3 is TGTGCCAGCAGCTTAAAAGGGACAGGGTCTTCGTTAGGGAGGGAGCTGTTTTTT. The chain uses TRBV7-3 and TRBJ2-2; 9 bases match TRBD1. The CDR3 contains 18 residues. With V trimmed by 1 base and J by 9 bases, 15 bases remained unmatched. Germline V gene data show CDR1 as SGHTA and CDR2 as FQGTGA.